The subject of this entry is one TCR beta chain. TCRdb's copy holds only in-frame clones and misses some; the assay was immunoSEQ multiplex PCR. This table holds 150,000 to 200,000 clones, approximately 84% found once. This sample was taken from a study of blood T cell repertoires in COVID-19. With 6 bases clipped from V and 4 bases from J, the junction kept 5 bases outside the gene matches. CDR1 is LNHDA, CDR2 SQIVND, per germline (reference sequence). CDR3 length: 13 amino acids. The rearrangement links TRBV19 to TRBJ1-1, with 7 bases fitting TRBD1. This clonotype was obtained from a woman of 80 years or more with acute or convalescent COVID-19. The source material was peripheral blood. The CDR3 loop is CASSPYRGTEAFF. Written as DNA, the CDR3 is TGTGCCAGTAGCCCTTACAGGGGCACTGAAGCTTTCTTT.